This T cell receptor beta chain was obtained from a study of blood T cell repertoires in COVID-19. About the research overall: Collection of acute and convalescent COVID-19 samples took place in the United States, Italy and Spain. Sample material is recorded as cDNA or gDNA derived from T cells, B-cell-depleted T cells, or PBMCs.

The CDR3 consists of 13 residues. V lost 9 bases and J lost 1; bases outside the gene matches: 4. Authors' analysis steps: Estimated nucleated cell counts came from reference gene primer amplification. TCRdb's copy holds only in-frame clones and misses some; the assay was immunoSEQ multiplex PCR. V and J calls and clone size are copied from that table; D and trimming were computed from the DNA. There are around 350,000 clones in the sample; around nine tenths occur only once, and around 3% lies in the top ten. The clonotype originates from a human donor in a cohort sampled during active COVID-19. This sequence joins TRBV23-1 and TRBJ2-3, with TRBD2 identical over 7 bases. TRBV23-1 counts as an open reading frame of uncertain function. Sequencing was done on a sample of peripheral blood. CDR3 nucleotides: TGCGCCAGAGCGGGGTTGGGCACAGATACGCAGTATTTT. Encoded protein: CARAGLGTDTQYF.